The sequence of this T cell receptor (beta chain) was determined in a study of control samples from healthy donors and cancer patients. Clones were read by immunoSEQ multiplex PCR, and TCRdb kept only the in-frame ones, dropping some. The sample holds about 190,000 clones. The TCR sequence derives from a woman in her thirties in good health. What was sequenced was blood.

The CDR3 here is CASSQVATSQETQYF. CDR3 coding DNA: TGCGCCAGCAGCCAAGTGGCTACCAGTCAAGAGACCCAGTACTTC. The gene calls are TRBV4-1 and TRBJ2-5; D remains ambiguous. CDR1 and CDR2 from the germline V gene are MGHRA and YSYEKL. Deletions cut 1 base from V and 2 bases from J, with 11 bases between. CDR3 size: 15 residues.